The TCR beta chain described here comes from a study of monozygotic twins with cystic fibrosis. In germline, CDR1 is LNHDA, CDR2 SQIVND (reference sequence). The CDR3 covers 13 residues. The V end was cut by 5 bases, the J end by 9 bases, with 17 bases between. Clones were sequenced by immunoSEQ multiplex PCR, and TCRdb holds only the in-frame ones, with some missing. The sample holds about 10,000 clones, 99% seen once. The sample taken for sequencing was blood. This chain uses TRBV19 with TRBJ2-7; D gene ambiguous. The sequence came from a man in his late teens or twenties with cystic fibrosis. CDR3 region: CASSPPGLSSQYF. DNA for the CDR3: TGTGCCAGTAGTCCCCCGGGTTTGTCTTCGCAGTACTTC.